The 29 T cell receptor beta chains below come from one sample, sequenced in a study of T cell clonality in common variable immunodeficiency (dated by TCRdb to about 2015). On the study overall, not on this receptor specifically: Fewer deletions and N-nucleotide insertions were reportedly observed in CVID TCRbeta sequences, and highly modified clones with 13 or more V deletions were reportedly absent from CVID TCRbeta sequences.

No cognate antigen is known for these TCRs. The library was prepared using the immunoSEQ multiplex PCR assay. The table comes from immuneACCESS by way of TCRdb, which keeps in-frame sequences with V and J called. Part of the clones is missing from these tables; in studies checked, under half for an unresolved V gene and the rest for unknown reasons. The table shows 40,000 to 50,000 clones here, with no singletons. The ten largest account for roughly 6% of the sample. Sequenced sample: peripheral blood mononuclear cells. The source of these receptors is a human donor with common variable immunodeficiency.

This clone showed up many times. The CDR3 is cut off 3 residues early in the read; its end comes from the germline J gene. The chain uses TRBV5-1 and TRBJ1-1, with a possible D match to TRBD1 (6 bases). The germline V and J ends were trimmed by 3 bases and 1 base, with 10 bases remaining between them. Germline lookup yields CDR1 SGHRS and CDR2 YFSETQ. The CDR3 loop spans 14 amino acids. The sequenced CDR3 bases are TGCGCCAGCAGCTGGGTGGGACAGAACACTGAA. It yields the protein CASSWVGQNTE. The whole CDR3 sequence is CASSWVGQNTEAFF.

This clone has a handful of counts. Read coverage stops 3 residues before the CDR3 terminus; the germline J gene supplies the remainder. The chain uses TRBV7-2 and TRBJ2-2; 8 bases fit TRBD1. CDR1 and CDR2 (germline): SGHTA, FQGNSA. The V and J ends lost 6 bases and 4 bases, in that order; junction bases with no gene match: 4. The length of the CDR3 is 14 residues. CDR3 sequence: CASRPDRGTGELFF. The sequenced part of the CDR3 DNA is TGTGCCAGCAGACCCGACAGGGGCACCGGGGAG.

This clone was observed a few times. The read finishes 3 residues shy of the CDR3 end, and the germline J gene is used to complete it. The chain uses TRBV2 and TRBJ2-1; 10 bases are shared with TRBD2. Germline V gene sequence: CDR1 SNHLY, CDR2 FYNNEI. The CDR3 is made up of 14 amino acids. The V and J ends lost 6 bases and 7 bases, in that order; junction bases with no gene match: 6. CDR3 bases read: TGTGCCAGCAGAAGCGGGAGGGCCGCAAATGAG. As protein: CASRSGRAANE. The complete CDR3 reads CASRSGRAANEQFF.

The CDR3 sequence is CAISEGDSLDEQYF. Partial CDR3 DNA: TGTGCCATCAGTGAGGGGGACTCTTTGGACGAG. This chain uses TRBV10-3 with TRBJ2-7; D perhaps matches TRBD2 (6 bases). The read comes to an end 3 residues before the CDR3 does, leaving the germline J gene to fill in the end. CDR3 length: 14 amino acids. V was trimmed by 2 bases and J by 5 bases, leaving 13 bases between them. CDR1 and CDR2 from the germline V gene are ENHRY and SYGVKD.

As for this clone: The read falls 3 residues short of the CDR3 end, and the missing part is taken from the germline J gene. The J gene is TRBJ1-2, the V gene TRBV18; D may be TRBD1 (6 bases). V lost 4 bases, J lost 5 bases, and 14 bases lay in between. Germline lookup yields CDR1 KGHSH and CDR2 LQKENI. CDR3 length: 14 residues. CDR3 residues: CASSLPTGIYGYTF. Incomplete CDR3 DNA: TGTGCCAGCTCACTCCCGACAGGAATTTATGGC.

This clone was counted a few times. With the read ending 3 residues before the CDR3 end, the germline J gene is used to fill in that end. The chain carries TRBV6-2 or TRBV6-3 and TRBJ2-7, with 9 bases matching TRBD1. Germline V gene data show CDR1 as MNHEY and CDR2 as SVGEGT. The CDR3 has 15 residues. Germline trimming cut 0 bases from V and 3 bases from J; bases unmatched to any gene: 3. The sequenced part of the CDR3 DNA is TGTGCCAGCAGTTACTCGGGACAGGGCTTCTACGAG. Protein product: CASSYSGQGFYE. The whole CDR3 protein reads CASSYSGQGFYEQYF.

This clone was seen many times. The read ends 3 residues before the CDR3 terminus; that terminus is restored from the germline J gene. The chain has TRBV30 and TRBJ2-2; 8 bases fit TRBD1. Trimming removed 2 bases from V and 3 bases from J; junction bases left unmatched: 5. The CDR3 is made up of 15 amino acids. Germline assignment: CDR1 GTSNPN and CDR2 SVGIG (reference sequence). CDR3 sequence: CAWSLGQGDTGELFF. The part of the CDR3 DNA that was read is TGTGCCTGGAGTCTAGGACAGGGAGACACCGGGGAG.

This clone was counted between two and nine times. With the read ending 3 residues before the CDR3 end, the germline J gene is used to fill in that end. The chain carries TRBV18 and TRBJ1-2; D remains unclear. CDR3 length equals 13 residues. The V end lost 3 bases, the J end lost 6 bases, and 11 bases lay between the germline ends. In germline, CDR1 is KGHSH, CDR2 LQKENI. The sequenced part of the CDR3 DNA is TGTGCCAGCTCACCTGGCCAGGAGAATGGC. Amino acid sequence: CASSPGQENG. The entire CDR3 sequence reads CASSPGQENGYTF.

This clone was observed at least ten times. CDR3 bases read: TGTGCCAGCAGCTTGTCAGTCGACAGGGCCGCCTACGAG. This sequence encodes CASSLSVDRAAYE. The CDR3, in full, reads CASSLSVDRAAYEQYF. The V and J genes are TRBV5-4 and TRBJ2-7; 7 bases match TRBD1. The DNA ends 3 residues before the CDR3 does, and the rest of the CDR3 is filled in from the germline J gene. Per the germline V gene, CDR1 is SGHNT and CDR2 is YYREEE (reference sequence). V dropped 1 base and J dropped 2; count of bases not matched to a gene: 9. This CDR3 is 16 amino acids long.

Concerning this clone itself: The read is 3 residues too short to cover the CDR3 end, so that end is filled in from the germline J gene. The chain couples TRBV18 to TRBJ1-1; D is unclear. V dropped 5 bases and J dropped 4 bases, with 14 bases sitting between them. Germline CDR1 reads KGHSH; CDR2 reads LQKENI. There are 14 residues in the CDR3. The covered CDR3 bases are TGTGCCAGCTCAGCAAGGGCCGGCGTCACTGAA. Translated, it gives CASSARAGVTE. The CDR3 in its entirety is CASSARAGVTEAFF.

This clone was detected many times. The read stops 3 residues short of the end of the CDR3; the missing end is completed from the germline J gene. This chain links TRBV19 with TRBJ1-5; no clear D. The germline V gene has CDR1 LNHDA and CDR2 SQIVND (reference sequence). The CDR3 length is 14 residues. The ends were cut back, 1 base at V and 0 bases at J, with 4 bases in the middle. The CDR3 bases that were read are TGTGCCAGTAGTATAGGCGGTAGCAATCAGCCC. The encoded protein is CASSIGGSNQP. The entire CDR3 protein reads CASSIGGSNQPQHF.

In this sample, this clone turned up many times. The sequenced fragment ends 3 residues before the CDR3 boundary, so the rest is inferred from the germline J gene. The V and J genes are TRBV7-6 and TRBJ1-5; 7 bases are shared with TRBD1. CDR1 is SGHVS and CDR2 is FNYEAQ in the germline V gene. Trimming took 6 bases from V and 3 from J; bases not matched to a gene: 5. This CDR3 has 14 residues. CDR3 DNA, as far as it was read: TGTGCCAGCAGTCCGACAGGGCACAATCAGCCC. Translated, it gives CASSPTGHNQP. The whole CDR3 is CASSPTGHNQPQHF.

Remarks on this clone: The CDR3 extends 3 residues past the end of the read, so its final part is completed from the germline J gene. This chain uses TRBV30 with TRBJ2-2; TRBD2 might be the D (5 bases). V was cut by 4 bases and J by 0 bases, with 15 bases left in between. This CDR3 is built from 16 residues. Germline V gene lookup returns CDR1 GTSNPN and CDR2 SVGIG (reference sequence). The CDR3 region is CAWTNWIATNTGELFF. The DNA read from the CDR3 is TGTGCCTGGACCAACTGGATAGCGACGAACACCGGGGAG.

Worth noting for this clone: Sequencing ends 3 residues short of the CDR3 end; the germline J gene provides the rest. This chain connects TRBV6-2 or TRBV6-3 to TRBJ2-7; 7 bases line up with TRBD2. The germline gives CDR1 MNHEY, CDR2 SVGEGT. This CDR3 contains 14 residues. J was trimmed by 4 bases and V by 3 bases; bases with no gene match: 6. The sequenced CDR3 bases are TGTGCCAGCAGTTATCGGACTAGAGGGTACGAG. This encodes CASSYRTRGYE. The full-length CDR3 reads as CASSYRTRGYEQYF.

To note about this clone: Coverage ceases 3 residues before the CDR3 finishes, and the germline J gene fills in the end. The J gene is TRBJ1-6, the V gene TRBV20-1, with 8 bases identical to TRBD1. Germline V gene sequence: CDR1 DFQATT, CDR2 SNEGSKA (reference sequence). The CDR3 consists of 13 residues. Trimming at V came to 3 bases and at J to 10 bases, leaving 5 bases not matched to a gene. Incomplete CDR3 DNA: TGCAGTGCTAGGGTACAGGGGGACTCACCC. Its translation is CSARVQGDSP. The whole CDR3 protein reads CSARVQGDSPLHF.

Concerning this clone: The CDR3 goes on 3 residues after the read ends, and that part is filled in from the germline J gene. The V gene is TRBV2, the J gene TRBJ1-6; the D is unclear. The V gene's germline CDR1 is SNHLY and CDR2 FYNNEI. The CDR3 has 13 amino acids. V was pared by 6 bases and J by 9 bases, with 12 bases between. CDR3 protein: CASRSSEGSPLHF. The CDR3 bases that were read are TGTGCCAGCAGGTCGTCGGAGGGTTCACCC.

Comment on this clone: The read comes to an end 3 residues before the CDR3 does, leaving the germline J gene to fill in the end. This chain uses TRBV11-3 with TRBJ2-7, with 8 bases fitting TRBD1. With V trimmed by 5 bases and J by 5 bases, 8 bases remained unmatched. Germline-derived CDR1 and CDR2 are SGHNT and YENEEA. This CDR3 has 14 amino acids. CDR3 DNA (partial): TGTGCCAGCAGCGAGGGGCAGGGGGCCGACGAG. Its translation is CASSEGQGADE. The whole CDR3 region reads CASSEGQGADEQYF.

In the case of this clone: The read terminates 3 residues before the CDR3 end, so the remaining end is supplied by the germline J gene. This rearrangement joins TRBV19 to TRBJ2-4; the match to TRBD2 covers 14 bases. V gave up 5 bases and J gave up 0 bases; unmatched junction bases: 9. Germline V gene lookup returns CDR1 LNHDA and CDR2 SQIVND (reference sequence). The CDR3 contains 19 residues. The CDR3 here is CASSGRTSGGRVAKNIQYF. The DNA read from the CDR3 is TGTGCCAGTAGTGGCAGGACTAGCGGGGGGAGAGTAGCCAAAAACATT. Based on the CDR3 plus reference TRBV19 and TRBJ2-4, the full variable domain is DGGITQSPKYLFRKEGQNVTLSCEQNLNHDAMYWYRQDPGQGLRLIYYSQIVNDFQKGDIAEGYSVSREKKESFPLTVTSAQKNPTAFYLCASSGRTSGGRVAKNIQYFGAGTRLSVL.

About this clone: The read terminates 3 residues ahead of where the CDR3 ends, so the germline J gene completes it. V is TRBV5-1 and J is TRBJ2-7, with TRBD1 matching over 7 bases. The J segment lost 2 bases and the V segment lost 0 bases, leaving 5 bases of the junction unmatched. Germline loops: CDR1 SGHRS, CDR2 YFSETQ. CDR3 length: 15 amino acids. This chain's CDR3 is CASSLALGGPYEQYF. Partial CDR3 DNA: TGCGCCAGCAGCTTGGCCTTAGGGGGCCCCTACGAG.

This clone was counted only a few times. CDR3 sequence reads: CASSPASNSPLHF. CDR3 DNA (partial): TGTGCCAGCTCACCAGCGAGCAATTCACCC. The rearrangement joins TRBV18 to TRBJ1-6, with no clear D. Sequencing ends 3 residues short of the CDR3 end; the germline J gene provides the rest. The V and J ends lost 2 bases and 7 bases respectively, with 6 bases between them. The CDR3 extends over 13 amino acids. Germline CDR1 reads KGHSH; CDR2 reads LQKENI.

This clone was recorded at least ten times. From the germline J gene comes the end of the CDR3, since the read stops 3 residues before it. The gene calls are TRBV29-1 and TRBJ1-1; 10 bases agree with TRBD1. CDR1 SQVTM and CDR2 ANQGSEA come from the germline V gene. The V segment lost 7 bases and the J segment 1 base; nucleotides outside the gene matches: 12. The CDR3 has 16 residues. CDR3: CSAHGRTGGKNTEAFF. The sequenced part of the CDR3 DNA is TGCAGCGCTCACGGACGGACAGGGGGGAAGAACACTGAA.

A word on this clone: The sequenced fragment ends 3 residues before the CDR3 boundary, so the rest is inferred from the germline J gene. The V and J genes are TRBV7-9 and TRBJ2-3; weak D call: TRBD2 (6 bases). V was trimmed by 3 bases and J by 0 bases, leaving 7 bases between them. There are 14 residues in the CDR3. Germline CDR1 SEHNR, CDR2 FQNEAQ (reference sequence). The CDR3 DNA, read in part, is TGTGCCAGCAGCTTGGGACTTAGCACAGATACG. It specifies CASSLGLSTDT. The CDR3 in full is CASSLGLSTDTQYF.

This clone has a count of ten or more. The CDR3 end is not reached by the read, which stops 3 residues before it; the germline J gene fills it in. The chain has TRBV19 and TRBJ1-1, with D unresolved. This CDR3 spans 13 amino acids. The V gene's germline CDR1 is LNHDA and CDR2 SQIVND (reference sequence). CDR3 bases read: TGTGCCAGTAGTATCGCCCTAACCTCCGAA. Translating it yields CASSIALTSE. The whole CDR3 sequence reads CASSIALTSEAFF.

This clone has a count of ten or more. Coverage ceases 3 residues before the CDR3 finishes, and the germline J gene fills in the end. This chain joins TRBV20-1 and TRBJ2-1, with TRBD2 as a possible D gene (7 bases). The ends were cut back, 5 bases at V and 2 bases at J, with 10 bases in the middle. The CDR3 loop spans 13 amino acids. Germline V gene data show CDR1 as DFQATT and CDR2 as SNEGSKA (reference sequence). CDR3 loop: CSALGGPYNEQFF. The sequenced CDR3 bases are TGCAGTGCTCTCGGGGGGCCCTACAATGAG.

This clone was counted many times. From the germline J gene comes the end of the CDR3, since the read stops 3 residues before it. V and J are TRBV18 and TRBJ2-3, with TRBD2 as a possible D gene (6 bases). CDR1 KGHSH and CDR2 LQKENI come from the germline V gene. CDR3 length: 15 residues. Trimming pared 3 bases from V and 2 bases from J, leaving 12 bases between. The CDR3 DNA, read in part, is TGTGCCAGCTCACCCCGGCGGGGCGACACAGATACG. Its translation is CASSPRRGDTDT. The complete CDR3 protein is CASSPRRGDTDTQYF.

This clone was counted ten times or more. The DNA ends 3 residues before the CDR3 does, and the rest of the CDR3 is filled in from the germline J gene. The chain is built from TRBV5-4 and TRBJ2-2; TRBD1 aligns across 8 bases. Germline CDR1 and CDR2: SGHNT and YYREEE (reference sequence). The CDR3 is 15 amino acids. Trimming removed 1 base from V and 5 bases from J; junction bases left unmatched: 4. The CDR3 spells CASSLWTGITGELFF. The CDR3 bases that were read are TGTGCCAGCAGCTTGTGGACAGGGATAACCGGGGAG. The full variable domain, with the rest looked up from reference TRBV5-4 and TRBJ2-2, is ETGVTQSPTHLIKTRGQQVTLRCSSQSGHNTVSWYQQALGQGPQFIFQYYREEENGRGNFPPRFSGLQFPNYSSELNVNALELDDSALYLCASSLWTGITGELFFGEGSRLTVL.

In this sample, this clone turned up many times. The CDR3 DNA, read in part, is TGTGCCAGCTCACCAATACTAGCGGGAGTTGAGACC. Its protein is CASSPILAGVET. The CDR3, in full, reads CASSPILAGVETQYF. The chain recombines TRBV18 with TRBJ2-5, with 11 bases aligning to TRBD2. The read terminates 3 residues before the CDR3 end, so the remaining end is supplied by the germline J gene. CDR3 size: 15 residues. The germline CDR1 and CDR2 sequences are KGHSH and LQKENI. V shed 2 bases, J shed 5 bases, and the junction held 4 bases outside the gene matches.

In its sample, this clone was seen many times. The read falls 3 residues short of the CDR3 end, and the missing part is taken from the germline J gene. The V call is TRBV20-1, the J call TRBJ2-7; 8 bases are a match to TRBD1. The CDR3 length is 17 residues. CDR1 is DFQATT and CDR2 is SNEGSKA in the germline V gene (reference sequence). The V and J ends lost 0 bases and 3 bases, in that order; junction bases with no gene match: 13. The CDR3 region is CSARDFRTGQGYYEQYF. Partial CDR3 DNA: TGCAGTGCTAGAGATTTCCGGACCGGACAGGGCTACTACGAG.

This clone was seen ten or more times. Read data end 3 residues before the CDR3 end; the end is taken from the germline J gene. The chain employs TRBV30 and TRBJ1-2; 9 bases fit TRBD1. This CDR3 comprises 12 residues. Germline CDR1 reads GTSNPN; CDR2 reads SVGIG (reference sequence). V lost 2 bases and J lost 6; bases outside the gene matches: 1. CDR3 DNA (partial): TGTGCCTGGAGTAGGACAGGGGATGGC. Its translation is CAWSRTGDG. The whole CDR3 protein is CAWSRTGDGYTF.